This T cell receptor beta chain was recorded in a study of T cell responses to AZD1222 COVID-19 vaccine. Generated by immunoSEQ multiplex PCR, the TCRdb table keeps only in-frame clones and is missing some. The data hold over 110,000 clones, with roughly 90% observed a single time. As to this clone: Its target is not known.

The CDR3 sequence is 14 residues long. Germline-derived CDR1 and CDR2 are MNHNS and SASEGT. V was trimmed by 3 bases and J by 2 bases, leaving 9 bases between them. General observations from the study: Clonal diversity was possibly underestimated; the donors were predominantly white British and more often female. Samples come after the peak T cell response, not at day 14. Across spike, vaccine-associated CD4 TCRs were found, dominant at 160-218 and 743-854. The study identified only a handful of AZD1222 recipients as seropositive at baseline.

V usage is TRBV6-1 and J usage is TRBJ2-3; tentatively, D is TRBD2 (6 bases). This TCR came from an adult who received the AZD1222 COVID-19 vaccine. The source was peripheral blood, collected 28 days after the second AZD1222 dose. CDR3 residues: CASSDAGYTDTQYF. The CDR3 DNA is TGTGCCAGCAGTGATGCGGGGTACACAGATACGCAGTATTTT.